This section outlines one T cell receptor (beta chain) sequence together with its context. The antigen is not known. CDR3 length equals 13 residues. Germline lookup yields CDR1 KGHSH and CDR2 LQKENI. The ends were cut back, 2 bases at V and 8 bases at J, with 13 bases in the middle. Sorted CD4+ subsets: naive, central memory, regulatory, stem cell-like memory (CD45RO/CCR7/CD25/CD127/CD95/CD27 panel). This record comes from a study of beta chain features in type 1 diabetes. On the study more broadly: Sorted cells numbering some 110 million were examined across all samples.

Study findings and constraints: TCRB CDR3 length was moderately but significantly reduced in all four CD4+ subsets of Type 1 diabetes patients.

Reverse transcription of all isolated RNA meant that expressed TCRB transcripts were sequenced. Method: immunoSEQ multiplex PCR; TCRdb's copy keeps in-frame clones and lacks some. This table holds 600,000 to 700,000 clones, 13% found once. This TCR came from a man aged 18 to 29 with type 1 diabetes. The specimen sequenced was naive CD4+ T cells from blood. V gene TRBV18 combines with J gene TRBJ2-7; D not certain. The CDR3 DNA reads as TGTGCCAGCTCACCATCCGACGGGCGGCAGCAGTACTTC. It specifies CASSPSDGRQQYF.